This entry concerns a single TCR beta chain. What antigen it recognizes has not been identified. No base qualities exist here, and no much larger clone lies one base off it. The entry originates in a study of T cells in Graves' hyperthyroidism and ophthalmopathy (dated by TCRdb to between 2017 and 2020). About the investigation overall: To identify TCR V-J signatures that set the groups apart, the researchers used a discovery cohort of 100 patients, made up of around 40 with Graves' ophthalmopathy and about 55 with stable Graves' hyperthyroidism. The paper reports TCR Vbeta CDR3 sequencing of some 140 peripheral blood samples: approximately 43 ophthalmopathy, roughly 74 hyperthyroidism and around 17 progressor patients. Thyroid tissue and blood T-cell repertoires from several Graves' hyperthyroidism patients were also compared in the study. For training and testing, the 100 or so patients in the discovery cohort were randomly divided in a 7:3 ratio. Prospective prediction of ophthalmopathy was tested in an independent validation cohort of approximately 19 hyperthyroidism patients and around 16 patients who later progressed to ophthalmopathy. Following sampling, methimazole starting at 30 mg daily was given to hyperthyroidism patients, and high-dose intravenous methylprednisolone was given to ophthalmopathy patients.

Any patient with an uncontrolled infection, another autoimmune disease, pregnancy or lactation was excluded. Clinical symptoms, serum thyroxine and TRAb, thyroid ultrasound, and orbital computed tomography formed the basis for the diagnoses. Total RNA was extracted with Trizol reagent, and quality was checked on an Agilent 2100 Bioanalyzer. Broader findings and caveats from the paper: Most expanded thyroid clonotypes (frequency above 0.001) were also found in blood, which suggests that blood repertoires may mirror thyroid immune responses. No statistical method was used to fix the sample size in advance, and group allocation was not hidden from the investigators. In validation, progression to ophthalmopathy was predicted by the model with roughly 71% sensitivity and approximately 78% specificity, a median of 6.5 months before onset. A 13 V-J signature model separated ophthalmopathy from stable hyperthyroidism, with 87.88% sensitivity and approximately 81% specificity in cross-validation and 80%/75% in testing.

The CDR3 starts with the cysteine, ends with the phenylalanine, and has 14 residues. Here the CDR3 DNA is all that survives: 42 bases in frame from base 1. CDR1 SQVTM and CDR2 ANQGSEA were looked up in the germline V gene. V loses 1 base, J loses 6 bases, and the germline ends lie 15 bases apart. Amplification of TCR beta CDR3 regions was carried out from RNA transcripts. For the first round of RT-PCR on the TCR CDR3, the HTBI primer set was used together with the Qiagen OneStep RT-PCR kit. A second multiplex PCR round built the libraries, followed by size selection and purification. The libraries were sequenced on an Illumina HiSeq2000 using paired-end 100 bp reads. Turning to the authors' computational methods: Raw data were processed with SOAPnuke, discarding reads with adapters, uncalled bases, mean Phred below 15, or no exact constant-primer or identifier match. COPE v1.2.5 was used to merge the high-quality paired reads, and each unique nucleotide sequence was defined as a clonotype. MiTCR v1.1 was used to align the clonotypes against IMGT TRBV, TRBD and TRBJ reference segments. The analysis included only V-J combinations with a frequency above 0.0001, which together covered more than 99% of the repertoires. The TCS score was defined as F50 (clonal expansion) divided by E x V (chaos), with BLOSUM62-based TCRdist calculated between CDR3 peptides within each V-J. Welch's t-statistics and random forest reduced around 510 V-J features to 10 to 15, which were used in a naive Bayes classifier (R e1071). Thyroid-blood repertoire similarity was quantified with the Morisita-Horn index. The public sequencing data were trimmed at Q25 with fastp and processed into clonotypes with MiXCR by TCRdb, which kept only in-frame beta chains. Each record represents a unique CDR3 protein, reported with the most common genes and DNA among its rows. TCRdb, not the authors, supplied the V and J calls. For this sample the table gives about 500,000 distinct CDR3 sequences, of which approximately 49% were detected only once. The top ten hold about two fifths of the sample.

The sample consisted of peripheral blood or thyroid tissue (not recorded which). This clonotype originated in an adult woman with Graves' disease, either hyperthyroidism or ophthalmopathy (not recorded which). This chain joins TRBV29-1 to TRBJ1-2; tentative D gene TRBD1, with 6 bases matching. The CDR3 reads CSVEGGAGLDGYTF. The DNA reads as follows: TGCAGCGTTGAAGGGGGGGCAGGGCTGGATGGCTACACCTTC.